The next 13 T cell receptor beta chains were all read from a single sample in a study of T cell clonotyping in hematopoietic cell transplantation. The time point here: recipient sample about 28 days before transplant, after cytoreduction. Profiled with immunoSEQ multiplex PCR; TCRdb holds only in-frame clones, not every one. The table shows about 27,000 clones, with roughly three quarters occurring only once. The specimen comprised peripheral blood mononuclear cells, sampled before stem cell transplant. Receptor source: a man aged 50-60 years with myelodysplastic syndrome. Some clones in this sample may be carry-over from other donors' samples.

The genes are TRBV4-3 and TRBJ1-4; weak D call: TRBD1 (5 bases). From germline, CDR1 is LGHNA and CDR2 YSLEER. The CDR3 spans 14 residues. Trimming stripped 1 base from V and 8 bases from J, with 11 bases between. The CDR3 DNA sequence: TGCGCCAGCAGCCAAGGTCAGGGTGGGGAAAAACTGTTTTTT. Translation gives CASSQGQGGEKLFF.

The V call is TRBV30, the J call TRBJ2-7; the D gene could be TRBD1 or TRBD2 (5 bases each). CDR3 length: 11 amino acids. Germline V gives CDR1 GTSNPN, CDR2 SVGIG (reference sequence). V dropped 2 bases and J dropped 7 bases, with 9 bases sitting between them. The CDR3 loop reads CAWSTREEQYF. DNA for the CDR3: TGTGCCTGGAGTACCAGGGAGGAGCAGTACTTC.

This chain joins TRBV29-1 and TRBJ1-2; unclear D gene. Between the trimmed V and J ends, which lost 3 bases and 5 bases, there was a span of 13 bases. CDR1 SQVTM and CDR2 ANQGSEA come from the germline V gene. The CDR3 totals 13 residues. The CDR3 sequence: CSVDFGFGYGYTF. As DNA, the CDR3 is TGCAGCGTTGATTTCGGATTTGGATATGGCTACACCTTC.

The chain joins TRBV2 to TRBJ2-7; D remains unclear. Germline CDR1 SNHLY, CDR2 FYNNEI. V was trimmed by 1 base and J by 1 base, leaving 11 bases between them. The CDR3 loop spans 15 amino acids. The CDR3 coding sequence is TGTGCCAGCAGTGAAGGAGCAGGTCTGTCCTACGAGCAGTACTTC. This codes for CASSEGAGLSYEQYF.

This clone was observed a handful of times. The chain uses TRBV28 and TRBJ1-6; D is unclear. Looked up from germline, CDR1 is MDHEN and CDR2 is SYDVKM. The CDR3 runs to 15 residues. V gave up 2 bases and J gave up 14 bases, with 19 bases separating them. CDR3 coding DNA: TGTGCCAGCAGTTTACGTCCTCCAGCCGACCGTTCCCTCCACTTT. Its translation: CASSLRPPADRSLHF.

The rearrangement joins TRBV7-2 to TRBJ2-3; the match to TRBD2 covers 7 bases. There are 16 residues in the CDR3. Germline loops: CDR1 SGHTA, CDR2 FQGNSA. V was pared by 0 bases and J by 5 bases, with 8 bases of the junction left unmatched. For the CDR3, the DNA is TGTGCCAGCAGCTTAGCGGGAGGGCCGCGGGGAGATACGCAGTATTTT. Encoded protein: CASSLAGGPRGDTQYF.

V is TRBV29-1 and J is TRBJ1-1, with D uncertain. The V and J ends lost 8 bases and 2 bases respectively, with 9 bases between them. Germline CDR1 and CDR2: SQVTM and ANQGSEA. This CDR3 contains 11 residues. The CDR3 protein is CSSVYNTEAFF. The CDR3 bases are TGCAGCTCGGTATACAACACTGAAGCTTTCTTT. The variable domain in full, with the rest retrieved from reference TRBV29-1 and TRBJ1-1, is SAVISQKPSRDICQRGTSLTIQCQVDSQVTMMFWYRQQPGQSLTLIATANQGSEATYESGFVIDKFPISRPNLTFSTLTVSNMSPEDSSIYLCSSVYNTEAFFGQGTRLTVV.

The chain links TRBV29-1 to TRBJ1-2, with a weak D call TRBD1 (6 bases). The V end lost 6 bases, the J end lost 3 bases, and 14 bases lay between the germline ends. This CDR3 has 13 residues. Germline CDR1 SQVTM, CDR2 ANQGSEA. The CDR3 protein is CSVTGAADYGYTF. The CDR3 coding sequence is TGCAGCGTCACGGGGGCTGCGGACTATGGCTACACCTTC.

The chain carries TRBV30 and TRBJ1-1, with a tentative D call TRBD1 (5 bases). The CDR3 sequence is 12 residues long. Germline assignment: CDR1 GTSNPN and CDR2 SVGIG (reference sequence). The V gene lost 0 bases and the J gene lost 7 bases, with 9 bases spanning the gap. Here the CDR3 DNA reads TGTGCCTGGAGTGTCCGGACAATTGAAGCTTTCTTT. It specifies CAWSVRTIEAFF. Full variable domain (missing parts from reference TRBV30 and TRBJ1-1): SQTIHQWPATLVQPVGSPLSLECTVEGTSNPNLYWYRQAAGRGLQLLFYSVGIGQISSEVPQNLSASRPQDRQFILSSKKLLLSDSGFYLCAWSVRTIEAFFGQGTRLTVV.

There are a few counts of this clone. This CDR3 reads CSARSDYEQYF. The CDR3 DNA follows: TGCAGTGCTAGAAGTGATTACGAGCAGTACTTC. The chain is built from TRBV20-1 and TRBJ2-7; no definite D call. Germline V CDR1 and CDR2: DFQATT, SNEGSKA (reference sequence). This CDR3 spans 11 amino acids. V was trimmed by 2 bases and J by 4 bases, leaving 6 bases between them.

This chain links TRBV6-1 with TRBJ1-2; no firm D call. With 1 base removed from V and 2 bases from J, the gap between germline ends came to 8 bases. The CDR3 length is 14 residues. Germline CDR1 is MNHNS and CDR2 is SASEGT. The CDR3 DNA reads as TGTGCCAGCAGTGAAGGTGCAGCGAACTATGGCTACACCTTC. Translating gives CASSEGAANYGYTF.

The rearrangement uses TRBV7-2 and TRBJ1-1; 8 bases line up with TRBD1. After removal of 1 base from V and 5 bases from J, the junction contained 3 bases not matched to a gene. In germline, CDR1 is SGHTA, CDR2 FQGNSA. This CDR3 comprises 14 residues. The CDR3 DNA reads TGTGCCAGCAGCTTAGGGACAGGGCGGACTGAAGCTTTCTTT. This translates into CASSLGTGRTEAFF. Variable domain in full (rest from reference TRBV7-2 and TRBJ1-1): GAGVSQSPSNKVTEKGKDVELRCDPISGHTALYWYRQSLGQGLEFLIYFQGNSAPDKSGLPSDRFSAERTGGSVSTLTIQRTQQEDSAVYLCASSLGTGRTEAFFGQGTRLTVV.

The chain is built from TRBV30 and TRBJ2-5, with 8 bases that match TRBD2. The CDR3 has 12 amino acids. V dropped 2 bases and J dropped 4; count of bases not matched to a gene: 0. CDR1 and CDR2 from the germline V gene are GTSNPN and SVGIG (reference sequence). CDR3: CAWSSGGETQYF. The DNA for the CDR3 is TGTGCCTGGAGTAGCGGGGGAGAGACCCAGTACTTC.